The rows below give T cell receptor beta chains drawn from one sample of a study of cytomegalovirus exposure and HLA in healthy donors. Sequenced by immunoSEQ multiplex PCR; TCRdb stores in-frame clones only, minus some. The profile covers fewer than 200,000 clones, with 65% to 85% appearing a single time and approximately 4.1% taken by the ten largest. The sample comprised PBMCs. Receptor source: a woman aged 45-59 years in good health and CMV-seropositive. CDR3s include the opening cysteine and the closing phenylalanine or tryptophan. The D gene is left open where the match is weak. Only some rows state a clone size, as once, few, many or a class for expanded clones.

j_call v_call d_call clone_size cdr3_aa cdr3_nt
TRBJ2-7 TRBV6-1 NA NA CASSEKEVDEQYF TGTGCCAGCAGTGAAAAGGAGGTCGACGAGCAGTACTTC
TRBJ1-5 TRBV15 NA NA CATSRDGRDNQPQHF TGTGCCACCAGCAGAGATGGGAGGGACAATCAGCCCCAGCATTTT
TRBJ1-2 TRBV9 NA few CASSVLYGYTF TGTGCCAGCAGCGTTCTTTATGGCTACACCTTC
TRBJ2-4 TRBV27 NA NA CASRTAGGRNIQYF TGTGCCAGCAGGACGGCAGGTGGTAGGAACATTCAGTACTTC
TRBJ2-7 TRBV6-1 NA NA CASSAMTAIQEQYF TGTGCCAGCAGTGCTATGACAGCCATACAGGAGCAGTACTTC
TRBJ2-1 TRBV4-1 TRBD2 NA CASSQDISGWANEQFF TGCGCCAGCAGCCAAGATATTAGCGGGTGGGCAAATGAGCAGTTCTTC
TRBJ2-5 TRBV5-4 NA NA CASSLGGREETQYF TGTGCCAGCAGCTTGGGAGGCAGGGAAGAGACCCAGTACTTC
TRBJ2-3 TRBV5-1 TRBD2 NA CASSLDPGGGTDTQYF TGCGCCAGCAGCTTGGACCCCGGGGGGGGGACAGATACGCAGTATTTT
TRBJ1-5 TRBV19 TRBD1 NA CASSILGQGAGQPQHF TGTGCCAGTAGTATACTGGGACAGGGCGCAGGGCAGCCCCAGCATTTT
TRBJ2-6 TRBV9 NA NA CASSGYRVTGANVLTF TGTGCCAGCAGCGGCTACAGGGTTACGGGGGCCAACGTCCTGACTTTC
TRBJ1-4 TRBV7-8 NA NA CASSLGQFNEKLFF TGTGCCAGCAGCTTAGGACAGTTTAATGAAAAACTGTTTTTT
TRBJ1-4 TRBV4-3 TRBD1 NA CASSQAGTAPNEKLFF TGCGCCAGCAGCCAAGCAGGGACAGCTCCGAATGAAAAACTGTTTTTT
TRBJ2-3 TRBV7-9 TRBD2 NA CASSLTSGGTDTQYF TGTGCCAGCAGCTTAACTAGCGGCGGCACAGATACGCAGTATTTT
TRBJ1-6 TRBV4-3 NA NA CASSPQESSFSYNSPLHF TGCGCCAGCAGCCCTCAAGAGTCTAGTTTCTCCTATAATTCACCCCTCCACTTT
TRBJ1-2 TRBV29-1 NA NA CSAQDLGLSSSGYTF TGCAGCGCTCAGGACCTGGGACTGAGTTCAAGTGGCTACACCTTC
TRBJ2-1 TRBV4-3 NA NA CASSPGGSSYNEQFF TGCGCCAGCAGCCCAGGGGGGAGCTCCTACAATGAGCAGTTCTTC
TRBJ2-1 TRBV7-9 TRBD2 NA CASSLAGGPHNEQFF TGTGCCAGCAGTTTAGCGGGAGGGCCGCACAATGAGCAGTTCTTC
TRBJ2-5 TRBV27 TRBD1 once CASSIYRGNQETQYF TGTGCCAGCAGTATCTACAGGGGAAACCAAGAGACCCAGTACTTC
TRBJ1-6 TRBV4-2 TRBD1 NA CASSREDRANYNSPLHF TGTGCCAGCAGCCGGGAGGACAGGGCTAACTATAATTCACCCCTCCACTTT
TRBJ1-2 TRBV7-9 TRBD1 NA CASSLGDRGLSGYTF TGTGCCAGCAGCTTAGGTGACAGGGGGCTGAGTGGCTACACCTTC
TRBJ2-7 TRBV7-2 NA NA CASSLQGRNEQYF TGTGCCAGCAGCTTACAGGGGCGGAACGAGCAGTACTTC
TRBJ2-3 TRBV7-3 TRBD2 NA CASSFMRTSGVWGADTQYF TGTGCCAGCAGCTTCATGCGAACTAGCGGGGTGTGGGGGGCAGATACGCAGTATTTT